The clone carrying this T cell receptor (beta chain) was recorded a few times. Its antigen is as yet unknown. The time point here: newly diagnosed GD, antithyroid drugs for less than 3 months. After RNA was extracted from PBMCs, the TCR library was made from it. This CDR3 is built from 13 residues. V was clipped by 9 bases and J by 4 bases, with 15 bases between them. CDR1 is MNHNS, CDR2 SASEGT, per germline. According to the study, TCR beta libraries were built with iRepertoire HTBI primers and CDR3-region Arm-PCR. TCRdb called the multiplex PCR reads again in MiXCR, with one record for every CDR3 protein. The data hold roughly 400,000 distinct CDR3 sequences, with approximately 15% observed a single time. These data belong to a study of regulatory T cells in long-lasting Graves disease. Study-wide points: Persistent disease preferred TRBV28, TRBJ1-2 and TRBJ2-5; new disease, TRBV20-1 and TRBJ2-1. Among the persistent patients, approximately 2,900 public clonotypes were shared, more than the 950 to 1,000 shared among new patients.

These sequences were also reported in another study, on T cells in Graves' hyperthyroidism and ophthalmopathy. That paper states: HTBI primers were the set used in a first-round RT-PCR of the TCR CDR3. Also found in blood were most expanded thyroid clonotypes above 0.001.

The sequence was collected from a woman in her thirties or forties with Graves disease. The rearrangement uses TRBV6-1 and TRBJ1-1; D call uncertain. The starting material was peripheral blood mononuclear cells (PBMCs), obtained at new diagnosis, from a patient treated with antithyroid drugs. CDR3 sequence reads: CASGPGVGTEAFF. The DNA of the CDR3 is TGTGCCAGTGGGCCTGGGGTTGGCACTGAAGCTTTCTTT.